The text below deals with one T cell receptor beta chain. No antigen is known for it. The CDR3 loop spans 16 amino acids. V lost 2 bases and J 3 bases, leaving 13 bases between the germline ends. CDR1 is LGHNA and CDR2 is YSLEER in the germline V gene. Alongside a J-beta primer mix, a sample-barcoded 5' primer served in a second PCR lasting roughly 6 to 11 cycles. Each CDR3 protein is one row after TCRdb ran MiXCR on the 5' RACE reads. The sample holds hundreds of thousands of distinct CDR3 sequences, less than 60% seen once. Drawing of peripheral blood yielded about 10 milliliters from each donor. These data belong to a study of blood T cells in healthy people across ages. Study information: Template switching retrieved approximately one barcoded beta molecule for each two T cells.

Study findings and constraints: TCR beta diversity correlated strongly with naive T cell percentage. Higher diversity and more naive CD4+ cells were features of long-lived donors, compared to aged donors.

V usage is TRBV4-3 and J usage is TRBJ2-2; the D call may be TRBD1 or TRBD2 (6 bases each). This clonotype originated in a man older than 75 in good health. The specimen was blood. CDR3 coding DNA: TGCGCCAGCAGCCAATTCACGGGGGCCCACACCGGGGAGCTGTTTTTT. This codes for CASSQFTGAHTGELFF.